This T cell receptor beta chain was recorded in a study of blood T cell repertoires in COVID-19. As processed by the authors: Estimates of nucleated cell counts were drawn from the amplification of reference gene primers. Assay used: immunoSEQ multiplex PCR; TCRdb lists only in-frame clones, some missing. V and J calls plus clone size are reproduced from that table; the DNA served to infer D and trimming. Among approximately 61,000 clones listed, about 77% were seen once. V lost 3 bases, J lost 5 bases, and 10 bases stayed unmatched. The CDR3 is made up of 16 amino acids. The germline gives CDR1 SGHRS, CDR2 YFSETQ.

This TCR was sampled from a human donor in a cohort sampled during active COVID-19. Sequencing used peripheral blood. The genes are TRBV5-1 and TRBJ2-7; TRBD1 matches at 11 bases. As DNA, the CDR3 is TGCGCCAGCAGCTCGAGGCCGGGACAGGGGGTTGACGAGCAGTACTTC. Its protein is CASSSRPGQGVDEQYF.